The next 15 T cell receptor beta chains were all read from a single sample in a study of cytomegalovirus exposure and HLA in healthy donors. With 60 Vbeta and 13 Jbeta primers, the PCR was carried out. Clones were read by immunoSEQ multiplex PCR, and TCRdb kept only the in-frame ones, dropping some. The table shows over 150,000 clones, with about four fifths occurring only once. The material sequenced was PBMCs. These receptor sequences come from a male donor in good health and CMV-seronegative.

The rearrangement links TRBV5-4 to TRBJ2-2, with 13 positions matching TRBD2. Germline CDR1 is SGHNT and CDR2 is YYREEE (reference sequence). CDR3 size: 15 residues. Unmatched junction bases numbered 5, after V lost 5 bases and J lost 7 bases. CDR3 region: CASRGGTSGDGELFF. CDR3 coding DNA: TGTGCCAGCAGGGGCGGGACTAGCGGGGACGGGGAGCTGTTTTTT.

The V and J genes are TRBV19 and TRBJ2-5; 9 bases map to TRBD1. V lost 5 bases and J lost 4; bases outside the gene matches: 8. Germline loops: CDR1 LNHDA, CDR2 SQIVND (reference sequence). The CDR3 length is 15 residues. This CDR3 is CASSAGQGFSETQYF. CDR3 bases: TGTGCCAGTAGTGCGGGACAGGGATTTTCAGAGACCCAGTACTTC.

This chain joins TRBV28 and TRBJ2-7; 7 positions match TRBD2. Germline V gene data show CDR1 as MDHEN and CDR2 as SYDVKM. The CDR3 is made up of 14 amino acids. J lost 2 bases, V lost 3 bases, and 4 bases had no gene match. The CDR3 bases are TGTGCCAGCAGTTTGGGAGGGATCACCTACGAGCAGTACTTC. Protein product: CASSLGGITYEQYF.

The chain joins TRBV29-1 to TRBJ2-1; 8 bases are shared with TRBD2. The CDR3 length is 14 residues. Trimming removed 8 bases from V and 6 bases from J; junction bases left unmatched: 12. Germline loops: CDR1 SQVTM, CDR2 ANQGSEA. The CDR3 sequence is CSSTRGAGGNEQFF. The CDR3 DNA sequence: TGCAGCTCAACCCGCGGCGCGGGGGGCAATGAGCAGTTCTTC.

CDR3 sequence (DNA): TGTGCCAGCAGCGTCGGGGGGGGTTTGTTAGATACGCAGTATTTT. Amino acids: CASSVGGGLLDTQYF. The chain joins TRBV6-5 to TRBJ2-3, with 8 positions matching TRBD2. CDR3 length: 15 amino acids. After removal of 6 bases from V and 5 bases from J, the junction contained 10 bases not matched to a gene. The germline V gene has CDR1 MNHEY and CDR2 SVGAGI.

The V gene is TRBV6-5, the J gene TRBJ2-3; a weak D match, TRBD2 (6 bases). The ends were cut back, 2 bases at V and 6 bases at J, with 18 bases in the middle. The CDR3 length is 16 residues. Germline values: CDR1 MNHEY, CDR2 SVGAGI. CDR3: CASSYVGGGTGDTQYF. The CDR3 nucleotides are TGTGCCAGCAGTTACGTCGGGGGTGGGACTGGGGATACGCAGTATTTT.

The chain is built from TRBV28 and TRBJ2-6, with TRBD1 identical over 7 bases. This CDR3 is 15 amino acids long. The V segment lost 2 bases and the J segment 2 bases; nucleotides outside the gene matches: 0. Germline V gene data show CDR1 as MDHEN and CDR2 as SYDVKM. The CDR3 DNA reads as TGTGCCAGCAGTTTAGGACAGGCTGGGGCCAACGTCCTGACTTTC. It is translated as CASSLGQAGANVLTF.

V gene TRBV13 combines with J gene TRBJ2-7, with unresolved D. CDR1 is PRHDT and CDR2 is FYEKMQ in the germline V gene (reference sequence). The CDR3 contains 14 residues. The V end was cut by 3 bases, the J end by 5 bases, with 14 bases between. CDR3 in DNA: TGTGCCAGCAGCTTTGTCGAGGCTGGAAACGAGCAGTACTTC. It codes for CASSFVEAGNEQYF.

The V gene is TRBV6-5, the J gene TRBJ1-6; possibly TRBD1 for D (6 bases). CDR1 MNHEY and CDR2 SVGAGI come from the germline V gene. The CDR3 is 16 amino acids. Trimming took 0 bases from V and 6 from J, leaving 12 bases between them. The CDR3 DNA is TGTGCCAGCAGTTACTCTGCAGGGGTAGGTAATTCACCCCTCCACTTT. Encoded protein: CASSYSAGVGNSPLHF.

Note on this clone: In this CDR3 the conserved last residue, phenylalanine or tryptophan, is missing, so a read error is likely. This sequence joins TRBV29-1 and TRBJ2-7, with 13 nucleotides matching TRBD2. The CDR3 has 14 residues. The V gene end was trimmed by 5 bases and the J gene end by 2 bases; junction bases not matched to a gene: 3. Germline CDR1 reads SQVTM; CDR2 reads ANQGSEA. Here the CDR3 DNA reads TGCAGCGTTCGGGGACTAGCGGGAACCTACGAGCAGTACTCC. This encodes CSVRGLAGTYEQYS.

V usage is TRBV15 and J usage is TRBJ1-5; weak D call: TRBD1 (6 bases). Germline V gives CDR1 LNHNV, CDR2 YYDKDF (reference sequence). The CDR3 extends over 14 amino acids. V was clipped by 2 bases and J by 7 bases, with 12 bases between them. The CDR3: CATSRRQEDQPQHF. For the CDR3, the DNA is TGTGCCACCAGCAGAAGACAGGAGGACCAGCCCCAGCATTTT.

This clone was observed a single time. The chain couples TRBV28 to TRBJ1-5; 11 nucleotides match TRBD1. The CDR3 runs to 15 residues. Germline V gene sequence: CDR1 MDHEN, CDR2 SYDVKM. With V trimmed by 3 bases and J by 5 bases, 3 bases remained unmatched. The CDR3 bases are TGTGCCAGCAGTTTGAGGACAGGGGGCGATCAGCCCCAGCATTTT. Residues: CASSLRTGGDQPQHF.

The table lists this clone with a count of one. V is TRBV25-1 and J is TRBJ2-1; D is ambiguous. This CDR3 has 14 amino acids. Trimming pared 3 bases from V and 8 bases from J, leaving 14 bases between. Germline CDR1 reads MGHDK; CDR2 reads SYGVNS. DNA of the CDR3: TGTGCCAGCAGTGAGAGTAGAGTCCCTGATGAGCAGTTCTTC. It translates to CASSESRVPDEQFF. Full variable domain (missing parts from reference TRBV25-1 and TRBJ2-1): EADIYQTPRYLVIGTGKKITLECSQTMGHDKMYWYQQDPGMELHLIHYSYGVNSTEKGDLSSESTVSRIRTEHFPLTLESARPSHTSQYLCASSESRVPDEQFFGPGTRLTVL.

V usage is TRBV6-5 and J usage is TRBJ1-5; D not certain. Germline loops: CDR1 MNHEY, CDR2 SVGAGI. V gave up 6 bases and J gave up 4 bases, with 13 bases separating them. The CDR3 has 14 amino acids. CDR3 coding DNA: TGTGCCAGCAGCTACGAGAGAGGTAATCAGCCCCAGCATTTT. This sequence encodes CASSYERGNQPQHF.

This chain uses TRBV30 with TRBJ1-2; the D gene is possibly TRBD1 (5 bases). V was clipped by 5 bases and J by 4 bases, with 11 bases between them. Per the germline V gene, CDR1 is GTSNPN and CDR2 is SVGIG (reference sequence). The CDR3 length is 12 residues. CDR3 sequence reads: CAWLSGSYGYTF. CDR3 coding DNA: TGTGCCTGGTTGTCAGGGTCCTATGGCTACACCTTC.